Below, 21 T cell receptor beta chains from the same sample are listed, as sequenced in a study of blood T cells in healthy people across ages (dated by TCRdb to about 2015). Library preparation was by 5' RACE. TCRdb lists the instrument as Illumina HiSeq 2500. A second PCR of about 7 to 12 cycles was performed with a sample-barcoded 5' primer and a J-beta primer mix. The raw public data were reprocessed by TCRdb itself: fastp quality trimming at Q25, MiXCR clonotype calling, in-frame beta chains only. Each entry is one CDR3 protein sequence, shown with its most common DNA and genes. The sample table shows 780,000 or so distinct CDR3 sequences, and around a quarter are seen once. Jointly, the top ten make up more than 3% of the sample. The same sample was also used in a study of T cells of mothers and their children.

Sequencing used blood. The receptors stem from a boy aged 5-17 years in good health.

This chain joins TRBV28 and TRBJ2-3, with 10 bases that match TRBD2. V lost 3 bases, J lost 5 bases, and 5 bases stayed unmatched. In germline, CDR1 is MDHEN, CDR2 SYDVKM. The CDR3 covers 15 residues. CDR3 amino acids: CASSFSSGRRDTQYF. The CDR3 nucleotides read TGTGCCAGCAGTTTTTCTAGCGGGAGACGAGATACGCAGTATTTT.

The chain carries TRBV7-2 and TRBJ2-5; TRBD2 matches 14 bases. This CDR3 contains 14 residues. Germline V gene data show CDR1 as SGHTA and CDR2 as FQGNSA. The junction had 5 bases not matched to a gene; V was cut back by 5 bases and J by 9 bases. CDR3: CASSGGLAGDSQYF. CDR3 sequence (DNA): TGTGCCAGCAGCGGGGGACTAGCGGGGGATTCCCAGTACTTC.

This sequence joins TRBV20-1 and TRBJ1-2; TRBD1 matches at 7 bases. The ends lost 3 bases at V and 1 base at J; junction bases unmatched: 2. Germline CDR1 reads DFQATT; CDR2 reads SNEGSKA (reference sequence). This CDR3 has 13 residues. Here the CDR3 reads CSARQGVNYGYTF. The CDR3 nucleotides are TGCAGTGCTAGGCAGGGGGTTAACTATGGCTACACCTTC.

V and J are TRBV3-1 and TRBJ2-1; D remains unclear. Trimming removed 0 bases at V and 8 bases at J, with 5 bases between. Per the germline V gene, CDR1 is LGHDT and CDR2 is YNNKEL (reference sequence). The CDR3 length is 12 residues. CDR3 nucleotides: TGTGCCAGCAGCCAAGACTGGGATGAGCAGTTCTTC. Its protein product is CASSQDWDEQFF.

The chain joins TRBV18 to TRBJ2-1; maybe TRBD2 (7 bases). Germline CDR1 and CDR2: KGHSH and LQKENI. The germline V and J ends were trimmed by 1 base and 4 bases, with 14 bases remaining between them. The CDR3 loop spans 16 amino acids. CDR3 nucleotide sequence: TGTGCCAGCTCACCACGGGGGGGCAGCGGATACAATGAGCAGTTCTTC. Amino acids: CASSPRGGSGYNEQFF.

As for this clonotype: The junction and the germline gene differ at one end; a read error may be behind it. CDR3 residues: CASSLEYFGQPQHF. CDR3 in DNA: TGCGCCAGCAGTTTAGAGTATTTTGGTCAGCCCCAGCATTTT. The chain joins TRBV12-3 or TRBV12-4 to TRBJ1-5, with no clear D. The CDR3 is 14 amino acids.

The CDR3 nucleotides are TGTGCCAGCAGCTTGGGGGGACGGCCAGGGGAAGAGACCCAGTACTTC. Translated: CASSLGGRPGEETQYF. The chain links TRBV7-9 to TRBJ2-5; D may match TRBD1 or TRBD2 (6 bases each). The CDR3 spans 16 residues. V was clipped by 3 bases and J by 3 bases, with 17 bases between them. Germline CDR1 SEHNR, CDR2 FQNEAQ (reference sequence).

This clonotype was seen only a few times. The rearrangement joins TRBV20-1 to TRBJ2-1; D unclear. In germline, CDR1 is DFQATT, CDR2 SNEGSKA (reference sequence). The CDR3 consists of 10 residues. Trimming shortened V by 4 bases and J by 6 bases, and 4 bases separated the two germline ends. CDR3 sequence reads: CSATFNEQFF. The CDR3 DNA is TGCAGTGCTACTTTCAATGAGCAGTTCTTC.

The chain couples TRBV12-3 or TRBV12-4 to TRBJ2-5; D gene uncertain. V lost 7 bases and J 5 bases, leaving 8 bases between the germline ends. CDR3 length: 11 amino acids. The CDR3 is CASTFRETQYF. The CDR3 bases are TGTGCCAGCACCTTTCGGGAGACCCAGTACTTC.

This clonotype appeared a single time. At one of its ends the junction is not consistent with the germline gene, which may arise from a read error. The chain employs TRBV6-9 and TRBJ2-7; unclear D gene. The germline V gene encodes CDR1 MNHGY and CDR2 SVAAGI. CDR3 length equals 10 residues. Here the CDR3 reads CARLEPSQYF. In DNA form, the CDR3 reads TGCGCCAGGCTCGAGCCGTCGCAGTACTTC.

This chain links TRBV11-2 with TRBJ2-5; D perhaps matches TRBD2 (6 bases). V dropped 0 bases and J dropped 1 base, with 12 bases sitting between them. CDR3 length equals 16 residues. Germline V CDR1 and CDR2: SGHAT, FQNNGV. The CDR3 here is CASSLDRGKFQETQYF. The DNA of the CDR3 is TGTGCCAGCAGCTTAGATCGCGGGAAGTTCCAAGAGACCCAGTACTTC.

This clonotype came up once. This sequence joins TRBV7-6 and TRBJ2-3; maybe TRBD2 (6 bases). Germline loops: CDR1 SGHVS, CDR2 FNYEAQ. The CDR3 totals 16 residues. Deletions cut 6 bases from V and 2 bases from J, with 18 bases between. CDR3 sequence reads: CASSLRLGQDTDTQYF. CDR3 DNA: TGTGCCAGCAGTCTCAGACTAGGTCAAGACACAGATACGCAGTATTTT.

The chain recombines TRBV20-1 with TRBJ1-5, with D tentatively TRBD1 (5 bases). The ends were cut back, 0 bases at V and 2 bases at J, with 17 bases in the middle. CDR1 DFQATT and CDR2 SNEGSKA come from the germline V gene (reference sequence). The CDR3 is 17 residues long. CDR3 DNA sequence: TGCAGTGCTAGAGATTCTGCCGGCAGGGCTGGCAATCAGCCCCAGCATTTT. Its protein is CSARDSAGRAGNQPQHF.

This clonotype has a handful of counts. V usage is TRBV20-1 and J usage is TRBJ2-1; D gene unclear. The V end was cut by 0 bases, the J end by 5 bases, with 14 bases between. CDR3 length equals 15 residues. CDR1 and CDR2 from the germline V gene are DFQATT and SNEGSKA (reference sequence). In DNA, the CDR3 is TGCAGTGCTAGAGAGGCCAAATCTCCAAACAATGAGCAGTTCTTC. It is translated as CSAREAKSPNNEQFF.

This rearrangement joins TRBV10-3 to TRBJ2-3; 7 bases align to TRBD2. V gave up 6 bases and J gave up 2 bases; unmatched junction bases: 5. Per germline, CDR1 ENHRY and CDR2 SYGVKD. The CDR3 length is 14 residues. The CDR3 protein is CAIRAGTITDTQYF. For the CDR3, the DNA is TGTGCCATCAGGGCCGGGACTATCACAGATACGCAGTATTTT.

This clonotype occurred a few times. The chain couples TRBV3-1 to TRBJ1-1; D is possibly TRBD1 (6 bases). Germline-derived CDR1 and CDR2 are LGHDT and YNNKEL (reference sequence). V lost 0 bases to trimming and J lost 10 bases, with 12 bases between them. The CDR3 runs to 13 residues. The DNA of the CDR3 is TGTGCCAGCAGCCAAGAAGGTCGGGGGCGAGCTTTCTTT. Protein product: CASSQEGRGRAFF.

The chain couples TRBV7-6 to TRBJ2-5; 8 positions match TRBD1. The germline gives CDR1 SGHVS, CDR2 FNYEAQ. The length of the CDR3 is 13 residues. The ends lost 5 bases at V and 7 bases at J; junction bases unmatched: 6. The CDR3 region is CASSPQGAGTQYF. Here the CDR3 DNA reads TGTGCCAGCAGCCCCCAGGGGGCGGGGACCCAGTACTTC.

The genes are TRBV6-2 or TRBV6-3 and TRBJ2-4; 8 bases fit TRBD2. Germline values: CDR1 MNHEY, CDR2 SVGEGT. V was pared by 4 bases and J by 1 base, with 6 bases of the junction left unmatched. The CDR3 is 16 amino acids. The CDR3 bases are TGTGCCAGCAGTTTCCAGCGGGAGTTGGCCAAAAACATTCAGTACTTC. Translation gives CASSFQRELAKNIQYF.

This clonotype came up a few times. CDR3 sequence (DNA): TGTGCCATCATGGGCTCTGGGGCCAACGTCCTGACTTTC. As protein: CAIMGSGANVLTF. The chain recombines TRBV10-3 with TRBJ2-6; D remains ambiguous. Trimming pared 7 bases from V and 0 bases from J, leaving 4 bases between. The CDR3 runs 13 residues. The germline V gene encodes CDR1 ENHRY and CDR2 SYGVKD.

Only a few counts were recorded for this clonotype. Here the CDR3 reads CSARPTAREATPSTDTQYF. In DNA form, the CDR3 reads TGCAGTGCTAGACCAACGGCCCGGGAGGCCACACCTAGCACAGATACGCAGTATTTT. The genes are TRBV20-1 and TRBJ2-3; TRBD2 matches 7 bases. Trimming at V came to 2 bases and at J to 0 bases, leaving 17 bases not matched to a gene. The CDR3 runs 19 residues. The germline V gene has CDR1 DFQATT and CDR2 SNEGSKA (reference sequence).

The CDR3 is CASSPLAGERQFF. DNA for the CDR3: TGTGCCAGCAGTCCTCTAGCGGGAGAGAGGCAGTTCTTC. The chain links TRBV28 to TRBJ2-5, with 10 bases aligning to TRBD2. The closer fit of TRBJ2-1 to the DNA end suggests the J call may be wrong. The length of the CDR3 is 13 residues. CDR1 MDHEN and CDR2 SYDVKM come from the germline V gene.